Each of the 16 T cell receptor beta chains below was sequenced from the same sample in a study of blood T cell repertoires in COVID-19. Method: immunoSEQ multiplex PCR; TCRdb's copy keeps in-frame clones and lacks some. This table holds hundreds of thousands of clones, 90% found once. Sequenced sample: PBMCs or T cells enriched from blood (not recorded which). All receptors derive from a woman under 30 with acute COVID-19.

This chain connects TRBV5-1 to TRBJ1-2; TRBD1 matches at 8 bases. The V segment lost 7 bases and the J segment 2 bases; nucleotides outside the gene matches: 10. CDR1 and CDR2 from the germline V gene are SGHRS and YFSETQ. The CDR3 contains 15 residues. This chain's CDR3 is CASARQGRTNYGYTF. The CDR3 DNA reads TGCGCCAGCGCCCGACAGGGGCGAACGAACTATGGCTACACCTTC.

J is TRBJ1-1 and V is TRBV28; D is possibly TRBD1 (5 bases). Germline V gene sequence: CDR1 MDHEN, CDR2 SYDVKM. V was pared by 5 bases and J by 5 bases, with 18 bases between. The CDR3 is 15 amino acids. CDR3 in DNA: TGTGCCAGCAGTGGGGCCGGGACTCCCACGACTGAAGCTTTCTTT. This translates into CASSGAGTPTTEAFF.

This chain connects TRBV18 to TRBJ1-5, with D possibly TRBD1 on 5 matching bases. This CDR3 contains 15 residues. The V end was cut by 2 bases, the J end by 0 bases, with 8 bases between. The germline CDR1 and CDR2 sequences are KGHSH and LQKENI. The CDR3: CASSPTGNSNQPQHF. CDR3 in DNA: TGTGCCAGCTCACCAACAGGAAATAGCAATCAGCCCCAGCATTTT.

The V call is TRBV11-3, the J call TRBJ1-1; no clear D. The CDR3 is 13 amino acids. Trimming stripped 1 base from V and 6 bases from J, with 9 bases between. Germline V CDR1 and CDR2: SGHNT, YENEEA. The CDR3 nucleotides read TGTGCCAGCAGCTTAGTTTCGTCGGCTGAAGCTTTCTTT. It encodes CASSLVSSAEAFF.

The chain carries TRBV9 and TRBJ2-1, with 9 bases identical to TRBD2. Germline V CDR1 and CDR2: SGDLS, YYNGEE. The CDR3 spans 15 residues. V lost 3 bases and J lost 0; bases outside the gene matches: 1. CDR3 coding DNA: TGTGCCAGCAGCGATAGCGGGGGCTCCTACAATGAGCAGTTCTTC. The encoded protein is CASSDSGGSYNEQFF.

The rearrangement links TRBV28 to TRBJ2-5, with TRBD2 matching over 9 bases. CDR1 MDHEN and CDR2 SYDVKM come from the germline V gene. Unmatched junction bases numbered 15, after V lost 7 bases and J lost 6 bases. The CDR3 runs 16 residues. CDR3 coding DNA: TGTGCCAGCACCTACTCGAGCGGGAGGTTTTTGAAGACCCAGTACTTC. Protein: CASTYSSGRFLKTQYF.

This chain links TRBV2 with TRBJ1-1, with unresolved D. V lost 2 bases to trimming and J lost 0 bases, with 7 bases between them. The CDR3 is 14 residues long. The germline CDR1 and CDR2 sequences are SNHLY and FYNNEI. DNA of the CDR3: TGTGCCAGCAGTGAATTAACTGTGAACACTGAAGCTTTCTTT. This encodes CASSELTVNTEAFF.

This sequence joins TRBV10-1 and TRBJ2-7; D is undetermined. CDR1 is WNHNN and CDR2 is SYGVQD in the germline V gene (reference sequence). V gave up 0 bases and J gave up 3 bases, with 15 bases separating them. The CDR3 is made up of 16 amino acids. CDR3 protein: CASSESFRSPFYEQYF. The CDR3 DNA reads TGCGCCAGCAGTGAGTCATTCAGGTCTCCCTTCTACGAGCAGTACTTC.

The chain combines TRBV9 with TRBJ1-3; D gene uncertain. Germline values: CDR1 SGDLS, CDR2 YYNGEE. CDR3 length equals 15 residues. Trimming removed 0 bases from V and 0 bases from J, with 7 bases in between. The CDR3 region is CASSVVASSGNTIYF. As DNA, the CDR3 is TGTGCCAGCAGCGTAGTAGCGAGCTCTGGAAACACCATATATTTT.

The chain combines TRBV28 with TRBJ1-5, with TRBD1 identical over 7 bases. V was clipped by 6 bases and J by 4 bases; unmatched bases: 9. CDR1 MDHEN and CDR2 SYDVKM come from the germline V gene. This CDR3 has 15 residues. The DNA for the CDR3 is TGTGCCAGCAGGACGACACAGGGGTATAATCAGCCCCAGCATTTT. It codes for CASRTTQGYNQPQHF.

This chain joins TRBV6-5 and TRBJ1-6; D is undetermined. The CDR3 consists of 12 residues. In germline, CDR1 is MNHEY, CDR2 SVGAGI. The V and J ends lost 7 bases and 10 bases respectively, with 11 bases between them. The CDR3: CASTPLNSPLHF. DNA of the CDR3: TGTGCCAGCACCCCCCTAAACTCACCCCTCCACTTT.

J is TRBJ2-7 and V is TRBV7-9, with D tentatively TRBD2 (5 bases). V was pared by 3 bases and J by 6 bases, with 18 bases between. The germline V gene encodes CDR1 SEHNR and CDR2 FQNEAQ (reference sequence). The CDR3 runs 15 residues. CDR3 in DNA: TGTGCCAGCAGCTTGATGCCCACGGGAATAGGCGAGCAGTACTTC. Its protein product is CASSLMPTGIGEQYF. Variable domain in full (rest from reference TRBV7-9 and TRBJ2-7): DTGVSQNPRHKITKRGQNVTFRCDPISEHNRLYWYRQTLGQGPEFLTYFQNEAQLEKSRLLSDRFSAERPKGSFSTLEIQRTEQGDSAMYLCASSLMPTGIGEQYFGPGTRLTVT.

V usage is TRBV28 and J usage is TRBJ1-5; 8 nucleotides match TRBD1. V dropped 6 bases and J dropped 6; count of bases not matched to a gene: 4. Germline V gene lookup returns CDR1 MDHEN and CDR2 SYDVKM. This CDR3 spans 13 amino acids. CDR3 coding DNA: TGTGCCAGCAGAAACAGGGGGGCTCAGCCCCAGCATTTT. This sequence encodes CASRNRGAQPQHF.

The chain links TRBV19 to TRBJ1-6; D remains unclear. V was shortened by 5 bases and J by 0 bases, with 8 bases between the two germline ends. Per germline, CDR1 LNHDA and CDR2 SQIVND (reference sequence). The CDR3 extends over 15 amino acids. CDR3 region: CASSGEYSYNSPLHF. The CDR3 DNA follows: TGTGCCAGTAGTGGAGAATACTCCTATAATTCACCCCTCCACTTT. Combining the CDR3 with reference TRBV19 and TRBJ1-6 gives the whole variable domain DGGITQSPKYLFRKEGQNVTLSCEQNLNHDAMYWYRQDPGQGLRLIYYSQIVNDFQKGDIAEGYSVSREKKESFPLTVTSAQKNPTAFYLCASSGEYSYNSPLHFGNGTRLTVT.

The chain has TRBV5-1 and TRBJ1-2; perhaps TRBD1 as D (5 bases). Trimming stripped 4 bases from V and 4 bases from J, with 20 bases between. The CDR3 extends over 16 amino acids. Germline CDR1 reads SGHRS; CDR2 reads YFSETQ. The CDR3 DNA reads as TGCGCCAGCAGCCCCGGGACTTCAAGTTGGCTCTATGGCTACACCTTC. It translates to CASSPGTSSWLYGYTF. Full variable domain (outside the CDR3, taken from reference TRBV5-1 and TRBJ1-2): KAGVTQTPRYLIKTRGQQVTLSCSPISGHRSVSWYQQTPGQGLQFLFEYFSETQRNKGNFPGRFSGRQFSNSRSEMNVSTLELGDSALYLCASSPGTSSWLYGYTFGSGTRLTVV.

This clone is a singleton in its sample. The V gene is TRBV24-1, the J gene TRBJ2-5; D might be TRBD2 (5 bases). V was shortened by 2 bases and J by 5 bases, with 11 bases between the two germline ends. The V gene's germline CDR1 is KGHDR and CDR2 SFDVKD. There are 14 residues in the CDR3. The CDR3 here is CATSDYGLGETQYF. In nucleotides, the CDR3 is TGTGCCACCAGTGATTACGGACTCGGCGAGACCCAGTACTTC.